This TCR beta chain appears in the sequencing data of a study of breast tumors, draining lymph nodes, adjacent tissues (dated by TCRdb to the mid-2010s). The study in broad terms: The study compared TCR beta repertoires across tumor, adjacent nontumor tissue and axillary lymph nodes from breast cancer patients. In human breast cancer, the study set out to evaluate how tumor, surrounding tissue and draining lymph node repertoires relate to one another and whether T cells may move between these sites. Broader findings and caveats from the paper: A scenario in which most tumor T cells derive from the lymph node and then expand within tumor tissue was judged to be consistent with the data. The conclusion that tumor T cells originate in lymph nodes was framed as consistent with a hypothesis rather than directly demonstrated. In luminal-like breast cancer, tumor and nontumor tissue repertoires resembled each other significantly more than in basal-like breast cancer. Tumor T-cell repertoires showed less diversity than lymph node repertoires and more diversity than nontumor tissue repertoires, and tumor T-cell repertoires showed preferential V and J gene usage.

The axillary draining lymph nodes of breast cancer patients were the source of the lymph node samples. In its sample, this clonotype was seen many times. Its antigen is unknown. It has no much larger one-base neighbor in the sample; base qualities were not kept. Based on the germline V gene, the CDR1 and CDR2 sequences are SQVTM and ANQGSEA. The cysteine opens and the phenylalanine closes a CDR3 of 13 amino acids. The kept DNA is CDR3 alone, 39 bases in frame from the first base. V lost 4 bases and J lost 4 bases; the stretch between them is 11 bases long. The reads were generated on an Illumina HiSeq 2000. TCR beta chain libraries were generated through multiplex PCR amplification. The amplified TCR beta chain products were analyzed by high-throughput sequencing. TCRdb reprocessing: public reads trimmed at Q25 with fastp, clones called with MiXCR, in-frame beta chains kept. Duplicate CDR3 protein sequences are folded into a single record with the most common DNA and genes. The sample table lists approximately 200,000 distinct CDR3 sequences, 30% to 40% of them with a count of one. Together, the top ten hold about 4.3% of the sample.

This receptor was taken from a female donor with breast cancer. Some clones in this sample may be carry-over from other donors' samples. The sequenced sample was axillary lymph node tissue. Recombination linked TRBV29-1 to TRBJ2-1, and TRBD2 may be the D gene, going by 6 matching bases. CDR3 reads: CSVVGGGYNEQFF. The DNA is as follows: TGCAGCGTTGTGGGGGGAGGTTACAATGAGCAGTTCTTC.